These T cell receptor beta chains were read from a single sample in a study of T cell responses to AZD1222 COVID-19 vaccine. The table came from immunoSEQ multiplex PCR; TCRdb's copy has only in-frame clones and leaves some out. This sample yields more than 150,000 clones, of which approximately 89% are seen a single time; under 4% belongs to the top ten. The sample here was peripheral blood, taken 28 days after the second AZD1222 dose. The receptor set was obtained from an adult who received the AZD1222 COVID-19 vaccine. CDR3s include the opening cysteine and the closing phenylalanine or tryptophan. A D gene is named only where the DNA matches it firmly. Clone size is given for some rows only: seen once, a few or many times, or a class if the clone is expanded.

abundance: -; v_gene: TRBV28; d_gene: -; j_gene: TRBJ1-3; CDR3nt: TGTGCCAGCAGCTCCGGGAGGGTGATGAGAAACACCATATATTTT; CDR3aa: CASSSGRVMRNTIYF
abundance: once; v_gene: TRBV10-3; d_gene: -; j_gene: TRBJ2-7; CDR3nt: TGTGCCATTCAAGGGCTTCCACCCTACGAGCAGTACTTC; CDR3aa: CAIQGLPPYEQYF
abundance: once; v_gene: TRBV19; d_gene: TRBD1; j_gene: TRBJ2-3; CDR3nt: TGTGCCAGTAGTGGCCGTCCGGGACAGGGGGCAGGCGCAGATACGCAGTATTTT; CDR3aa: CASSGRPGQGAGADTQYF
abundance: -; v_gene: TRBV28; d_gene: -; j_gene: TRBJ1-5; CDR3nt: TGTGCCAGCAGTTTCAGCTACTCCCAGCATTTT; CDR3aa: CASSFSYSQHF
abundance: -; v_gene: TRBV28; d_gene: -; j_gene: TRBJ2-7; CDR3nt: TGTGCCAGCAGTTTAAGAAGGAGGGGGAGCGAGCAGTACTTC; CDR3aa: CASSLRRRGSEQYF
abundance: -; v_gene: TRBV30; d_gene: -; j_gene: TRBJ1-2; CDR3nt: TGTGCCTGGAGGCGGACTCCGGGGAGGTATGGCTACACCTTC; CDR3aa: CAWRRTPGRYGYTF
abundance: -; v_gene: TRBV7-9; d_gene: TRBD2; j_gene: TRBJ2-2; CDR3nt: TGTGCCAGCAGCTTGTCGGCGGGAGGGATCGGGGAGCTGTTTTTT; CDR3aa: CASSLSAGGIGELFF
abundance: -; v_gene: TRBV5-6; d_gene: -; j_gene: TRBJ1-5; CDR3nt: TGTGCCAGCAGCTTGGCCGTAGGTCCCAATCAGCCCCAGCATTTT; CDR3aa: CASSLAVGPNQPQHF
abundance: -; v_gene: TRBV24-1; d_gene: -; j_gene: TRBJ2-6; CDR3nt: TGTGCCACCAGTGATTTAAGGGCTGGGGCCAACGTCCTGACTTTC; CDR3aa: CATSDLRAGANVLTF
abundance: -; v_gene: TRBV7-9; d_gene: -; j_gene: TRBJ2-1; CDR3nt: TGTGCCAGCAGCTTACCCCACCCCGAGCAGTTCTTC; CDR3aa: CASSLPHPEQFF
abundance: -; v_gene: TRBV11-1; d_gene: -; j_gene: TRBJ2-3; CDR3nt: TGTGCCAGCAGCTTACTGTCAGATACGCAGTATTTT; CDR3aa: CASSLLSDTQYF
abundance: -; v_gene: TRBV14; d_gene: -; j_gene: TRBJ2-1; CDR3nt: TGTGCCAGCAGCCAGACCCGGGGGCGGTACAATGAGCAGTTCTTC; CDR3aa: CASSQTRGRYNEQFF
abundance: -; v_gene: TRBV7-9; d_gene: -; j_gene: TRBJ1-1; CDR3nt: TGTGCCAGCAGCTTCATCCTCACCTCGGGCGGAACCAACACTGAAGCTTTCTTT; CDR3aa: CASSFILTSGGTNTEAFF
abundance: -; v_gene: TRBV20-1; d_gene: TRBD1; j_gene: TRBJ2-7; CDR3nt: TGCAGTGCTAGTCTCCGGGACAGCCCCTACGAGCAGTACTTC; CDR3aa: CSASLRDSPYEQYF
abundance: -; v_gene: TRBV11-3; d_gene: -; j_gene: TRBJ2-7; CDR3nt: TGTGCCAGCAGCCAAGGACAGCCGCTCGAATACGAGCAGTACTTC; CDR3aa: CASSQGQPLEYEQYF
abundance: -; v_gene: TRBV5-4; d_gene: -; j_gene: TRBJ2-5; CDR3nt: TGTGCCAGCAGCTTGGACACACAAGAGACCCAGTACTTC; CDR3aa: CASSLDTQETQYF
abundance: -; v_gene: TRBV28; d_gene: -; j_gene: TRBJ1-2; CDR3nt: TGTGCCAGCAGTTTAATCGGGGGCAGTGGCTACACCTTC; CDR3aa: CASSLIGGSGYTF
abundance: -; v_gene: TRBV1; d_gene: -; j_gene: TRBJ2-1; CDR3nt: TGCACCAGCAGATCAGGGAGCTCCTACAATGAGCAGTTCTTC; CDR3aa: CTSRSGSSYNEQFF
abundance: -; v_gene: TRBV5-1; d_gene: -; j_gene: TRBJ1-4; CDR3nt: TGCGCCAGCAGCCGGGACGGAACTAATGAAAAACTGTTTTTT; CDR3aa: CASSRDGTNEKLFF
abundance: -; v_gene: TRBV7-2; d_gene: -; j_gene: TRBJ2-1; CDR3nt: TGTGCCAGCAGCGCCCGTGGACGGAGCTCCTACAATGAGCAGTTCTTC; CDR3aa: CASSARGRSSYNEQFF
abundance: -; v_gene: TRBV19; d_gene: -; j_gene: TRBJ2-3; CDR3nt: TGTGCCAGTAGTATTATACCCCCAGATACGCAGTATTTT; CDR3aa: CASSIIPPDTQYF
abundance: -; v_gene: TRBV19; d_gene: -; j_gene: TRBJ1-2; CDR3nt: TGTGCCAGTAGTGCTCAGACAGTCTATGGCTACACCTTC; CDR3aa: CASSAQTVYGYTF
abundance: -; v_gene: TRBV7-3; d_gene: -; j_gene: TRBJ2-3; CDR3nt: TGTGCCAGCAGCTTATGTTTGGGGCAACCAGGGTATACGCAGTATTTT; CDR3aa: CASSLCLGQPGYTQYF
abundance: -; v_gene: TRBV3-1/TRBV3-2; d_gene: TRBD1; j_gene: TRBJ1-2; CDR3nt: TGTGCCAGCAGCCAAGGGCAGGGGGTCGCTGGCTACACCTTC; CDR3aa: CASSQGQGVAGYTF
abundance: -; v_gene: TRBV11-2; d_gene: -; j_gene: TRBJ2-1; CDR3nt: TGTGCCAGCAGCCCACGACTAGTTTCTGAGCAGTTCTTC; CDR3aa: CASSPRLVSEQFF
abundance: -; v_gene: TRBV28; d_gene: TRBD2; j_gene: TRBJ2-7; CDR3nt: TGTGCCAGCAGTCCGTCTAGCGGGAGGAACGAGCAGTACTTC; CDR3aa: CASSPSSGRNEQYF
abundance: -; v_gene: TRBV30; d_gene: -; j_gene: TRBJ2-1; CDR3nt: TGTGCCTGGAGGGCCTTTATGCCCAATGAGCAGTTCTTC; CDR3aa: CAWRAFMPNEQFF
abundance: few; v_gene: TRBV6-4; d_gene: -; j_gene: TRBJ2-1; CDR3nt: TGTGCCAGCAGTGTCACAGGACATGACTACAATGAGCAGTTCTTC; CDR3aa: CASSVTGHDYNEQFF
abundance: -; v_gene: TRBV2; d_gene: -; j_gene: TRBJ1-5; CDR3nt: TGTGCCAGCAGTGCTTTTAGCAATCAGCCCCAGCATTTT; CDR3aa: CASSAFSNQPQHF
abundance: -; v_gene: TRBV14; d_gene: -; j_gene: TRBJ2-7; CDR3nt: TGTGCCAGCAGCGGACAGTCCTACGAGCAGTACTTC; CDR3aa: CASSGQSYEQYF
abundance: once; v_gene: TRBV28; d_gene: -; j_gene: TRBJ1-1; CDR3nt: TGTGCCAGCACCCAGCCAGGGAAGGCCAGTAGCACTGAAGCTTTCTTT; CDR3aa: CASTQPGKASSTEAFF
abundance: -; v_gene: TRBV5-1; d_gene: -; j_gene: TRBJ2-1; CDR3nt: TGCGCCAGCAGCCCCCCCCTCTCCTACAATGAGCAGTTCTTC; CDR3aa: CASSPPLSYNEQFF
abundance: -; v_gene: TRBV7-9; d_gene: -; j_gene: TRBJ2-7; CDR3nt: TGTGCCAGCAGCTTAGAGCCAGGCCCCTACGAGCAGTACTTC; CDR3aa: CASSLEPGPYEQYF
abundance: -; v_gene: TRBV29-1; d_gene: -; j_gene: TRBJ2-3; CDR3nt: TGCAGCACTCCAAAAGGGGCGGCGCAGTATTTT; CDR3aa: CSTPKGAAQYF
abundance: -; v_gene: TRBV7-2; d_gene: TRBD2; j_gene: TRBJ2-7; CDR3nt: TGTGCCAGCAGTAAACTAGCGGGCTCCTACGAGCAGTACTTC; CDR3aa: CASSKLAGSYEQYF
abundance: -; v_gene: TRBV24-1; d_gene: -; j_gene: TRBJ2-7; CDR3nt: TGTGCCACCAGTGATTTCCGCCCCCCTTACGAGCAGTACTTC; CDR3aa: CATSDFRPPYEQYF
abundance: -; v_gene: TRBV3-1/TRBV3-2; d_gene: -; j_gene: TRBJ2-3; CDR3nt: TGTGCCAGCAGGCGGATTAGCACAGATACGCAGTATTTT; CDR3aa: CASRRISTDTQYF
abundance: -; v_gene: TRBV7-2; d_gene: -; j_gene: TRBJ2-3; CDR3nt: TGTGCCAGCAGCTTATCCACCAAGGGCACAGATACGCAGTATTTT; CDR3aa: CASSLSTKGTDTQYF
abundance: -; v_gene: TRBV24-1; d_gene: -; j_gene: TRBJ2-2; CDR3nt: TGTGCCACCAGTGATAGGATAAGGGAGGACACCGGGGAGCTGTTTTTT; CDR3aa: CATSDRIREDTGELFF
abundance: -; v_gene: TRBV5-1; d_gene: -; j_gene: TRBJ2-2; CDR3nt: TGCGCCAGCAGCACTGGGACATCCACCGGGGAGCTGTTTTTT; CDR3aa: CASSTGTSTGELFF
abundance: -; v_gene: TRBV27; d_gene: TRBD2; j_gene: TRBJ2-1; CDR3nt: TGTGCCAGCACCAAGCTAGCGGGAGGGTACAATGAGCAGTTCTTC; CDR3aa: CASTKLAGGYNEQFF
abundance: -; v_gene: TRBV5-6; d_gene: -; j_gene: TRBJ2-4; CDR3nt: TGTGCCAGCAGCTTGGGAACGGCGAAAAACATTCAGTACTTC; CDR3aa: CASSLGTAKNIQYF